The subject of this entry is one TCR beta chain. Here immunoSEQ multiplex PCR was the method, and the copy in TCRdb shows in-frame clones only, minus some. The sample lists around 65,000 clones, around 80% seen once, with approximately 2.3% in the top ten. This specimen comes from a study of OX40 agonist ivuxolimab in advanced cancers. The CDR3 loop spans 12 amino acids. Per the germline V gene, CDR1 is SGHTA and CDR2 is FQGNSA. With 1 base removed from V and 4 bases from J, the gap between germline ends came to 2 bases. The sequence was obtained from an adult with an advanced solid tumor such as melanoma, head and neck, liver or kidney cancer. V gene TRBV7-2 combines with J gene TRBJ2-4; D is unresolved. Source: CD4+ or CD8+ T cells sorted from blood, taken in a trial of the OX40 agonist ivuxolimab. The CDR3 DNA is TGTGCCAGCAGCTTAGTTAAAAACATTCAGTACTTC. Its translation: CASSLVKNIQYF.